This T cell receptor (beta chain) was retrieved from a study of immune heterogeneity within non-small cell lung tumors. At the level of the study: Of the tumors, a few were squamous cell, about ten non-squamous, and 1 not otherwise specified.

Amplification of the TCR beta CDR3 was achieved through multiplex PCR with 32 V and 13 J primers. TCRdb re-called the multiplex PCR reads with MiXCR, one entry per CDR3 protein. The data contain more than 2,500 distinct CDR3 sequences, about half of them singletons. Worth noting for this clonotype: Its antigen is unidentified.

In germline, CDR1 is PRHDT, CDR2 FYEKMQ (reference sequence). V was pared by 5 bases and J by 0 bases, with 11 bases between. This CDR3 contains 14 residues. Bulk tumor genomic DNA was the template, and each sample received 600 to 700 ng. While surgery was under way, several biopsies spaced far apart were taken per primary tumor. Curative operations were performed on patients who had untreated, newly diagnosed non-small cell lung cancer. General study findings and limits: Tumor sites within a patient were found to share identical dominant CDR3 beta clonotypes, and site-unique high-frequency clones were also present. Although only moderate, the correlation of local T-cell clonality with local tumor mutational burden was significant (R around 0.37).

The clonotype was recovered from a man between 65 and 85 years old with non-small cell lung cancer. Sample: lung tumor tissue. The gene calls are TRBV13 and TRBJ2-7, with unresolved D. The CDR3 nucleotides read TGTGCCAGCAGCCAAGGTTTCAGCTCCTACGAGCAGTACTTC. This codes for CASSQGFSSYEQYF.